This TCR beta chain is from a study of sequential checkpoint blockade in melanoma. Study-wide background: After both sequences, patients received maintenance nivolumab.

Trimming cost V 7 bases and J 2 bases, with 14 bases left between them. Per the germline V gene, CDR1 is MDHEN and CDR2 is SYDVKM. This CDR3 spans 14 amino acids. Using immunoSEQ multiplex PCR, the repertoire was profiled, and TCRdb retains in-frame clones only, with some absent. The sample records roughly 18,000 clones, 55% to 75% being singletons. Described treatment: randomized to nivolumab then ipilimumab (arm A) or the reverse (arm B). The sequenced sample was CD8+ T cells sorted from blood (inferred from file names), obtained from a patient given nivolumab and ipilimumab in sequence. The rearrangement uses TRBV28 and TRBJ1-1; no firm D call. The receptor was derived from a human donor with melanoma. This CDR3 is CASNPVKANTEAFF. The CDR3 DNA sequence: TGTGCCAGCAACCCCGTGAAAGCAAACACTGAAGCTTTCTTT.